The entry that follows covers one T cell receptor (beta chain) sequence. The CDR3 contains 14 residues. With 6 bases clipped from V and 8 bases from J, the junction kept 12 bases outside the gene matches. Germline V CDR1 and CDR2: LGHDT, YNNKEL (reference sequence). The record originates from a study of blood T cell repertoires in COVID-19. At the level of the study: Acute-phase and convalescent COVID-19 samples originated in the United States, Italy and Spain. Sources were T cells, B-cell-depleted T cells, or PBMCs; the material itself was cDNA or gDNA.

Authors' data handling: Researchers report that nucleated cell counts were estimated from reference gene primer amplification. Produced via immunoSEQ multiplex PCR; TCRdb's table is partial and in-frame only. V and J calls and clone size come straight from that table; D and trimming were deduced from the DNA. The sample lists 250,000 to 400,000 clones, 87% occurring once. The origin of this receptor is a man aged 50-59 years with active or convalescent COVID-19. Sequenced sample: peripheral blood. This sequence joins TRBV3-1 (or the pseudogene TRBV3-2) and TRBJ1-1; 7 bases are a match to TRBD1. CDR3 sequence reads: CASRPRDREVEAFF. The CDR3 coding sequence is TGTGCCAGCAGGCCCCGGGACAGAGAGGTAGAAGCTTTCTTT.